The 27 T cell receptor beta chains below were found in one sample sequenced in a study of CD8+ T cells in alopecia areata. Extracted from the samples, RNA was reverse transcribed into cDNA to serve as the sequencing template. Sequenced by immunoSEQ multiplex PCR; TCRdb stores in-frame clones only, minus some. The sample yields about 200,000 clones, 50% to 60% seen once. Specimen: CD4+ T cells sorted from blood, collected at week 0. The receptors shown here come from a human donor with alopecia areata.

This clone was seen a handful of times. The chain has TRBV6-1 and TRBJ1-2, with no clear D. The CDR3 is 11 amino acids. From germline, CDR1 is MNHNS and CDR2 SASEGT. The V gene lost 3 bases and the J gene lost 4 bases, with 3 bases spanning the gap. Here the CDR3 reads CASSDLYGYTF. The CDR3 bases are TGTGCCAGCAGTGACCTCTATGGCTACACCTTC.

The chain combines TRBV7-2 with TRBJ1-2; TRBD1 matches at 11 bases. Germline CDR1 reads SGHTA; CDR2 reads FQGNSA. V was clipped by 1 base and J by 4 bases; unmatched bases: 2. The CDR3 is made up of 15 amino acids. The CDR3 DNA reads as TGTGCCAGCAGCTTAGTGGGACAGGGGGTCTATGGCTACACCTTC. Protein: CASSLVGQGVYGYTF.

The chain uses TRBV7-3 and TRBJ2-3; unclear D gene. Germline values: CDR1 SGHTA, CDR2 FQGTGA. Trimming pared 5 bases from V and 4 bases from J, leaving 10 bases between. The length of the CDR3 is 13 residues. CDR3 sequence (DNA): TGTGCCAGCAGCCCCGGAGCGCCAGATACGCAGTATTTT. Translating it yields CASSPGAPDTQYF.

In this sample, this clone turned up a few times. The V call is TRBV4-1, the J call TRBJ2-1, with TRBD2 matching 8 bases. V shed 5 bases, J shed 8 bases, and the junction held 11 bases outside the gene matches. The CDR3 is 15 amino acids. Germline-derived CDR1 and CDR2 are MGHRA and YSYEKL. Here the CDR3 DNA reads TGCGCCAGCAGCGGGCTAGCGGGCCTCAGCTATGAGCAGTTCTTC. Amino acid sequence: CASSGLAGLSYEQFF.

The chain links TRBV11-2 to TRBJ2-1, with 9 bases that match TRBD1. The ends lost 3 bases at V and 6 bases at J; junction bases unmatched: 3. Looked up from germline, CDR1 is SGHAT and CDR2 is FQNNGV. This CDR3 has 14 amino acids. CDR3 sequence: CASSFGTGSNEQFF. Here the CDR3 DNA reads TGTGCCAGCAGCTTCGGGACAGGGAGCAATGAGCAGTTCTTC.

The chain uses TRBV9 and TRBJ2-7, with D tentatively TRBD2 (6 bases). The CDR3 is 14 amino acids. CDR1 and CDR2 from the germline V gene are SGDLS and YYNGEE. Trimming shortened V by 0 bases and J by 6 bases, and 13 bases separated the two germline ends. CDR3 loop: CASSVGGTFGEQYF. CDR3 coding DNA: TGTGCCAGCAGCGTAGGAGGGACTTTTGGCGAGCAGTACTTC. Using reference TRBV9 and TRBJ2-7 for the parts outside the CDR3, the full variable domain is DSGVTQTPKHLITATGQRVTLRCSPRSGDLSVYWYQQSLDQGLQFLIQYYNGEERAKGNILERFSAQQFPDLHSELNLSSLELGDSALYFCASSVGGTFGEQYFGPGTRLTVT.

This chain links TRBV5-4 with TRBJ2-2; D is unclear. Germline V gene data show CDR1 as SGHNT and CDR2 as YYREEE (reference sequence). The CDR3 totals 13 residues. Trimming took off 9 bases at V and 6 bases at J, with 15 bases between the two ends. CDR3 in DNA: TGTGCCATCAGTCATGAGCTAGCCGGGGAGCTGTTTTTT. Residues: CAISHELAGELFF.

The CDR3 region has the DNA TGTGCCAGCAGCGCCGGGCGGGGGAACACTGAAGCTTTCTTT. Its translation: CASSAGRGNTEAFF. The chain is built from TRBV9 and TRBJ1-1; no reliable D call. Between the trimmed V and J ends, which lost 3 bases and 1 base, there was a span of 10 bases. The CDR3 is 14 residues long. Germline CDR1 reads SGDLS; CDR2 reads YYNGEE.

This chain joins TRBV19 and TRBJ2-7; 9 nucleotides agree with TRBD1. V was clipped by 3 bases and J by 7 bases; unmatched bases: 7. Germline values: CDR1 LNHDA, CDR2 SQIVND (reference sequence). This CDR3 has 14 residues. Here the CDR3 DNA reads TGTGCCAGTAGTATCGGGACAGGGACGGGAGAGCAGTACTTC. This encodes CASSIGTGTGEQYF.

The genes are TRBV25-1 and TRBJ2-1; 10 nucleotides match TRBD2. Germline V gene lookup returns CDR1 MGHDK and CDR2 SYGVNS. The CDR3 is made up of 14 amino acids. The trim removed 7 bases at V and 4 bases at J, leaving 4 bases unmatched. CDR3 in DNA: TGTGCCAGCAAAGGGACTAGCGAATACAATGAGCAGTTCTTC. Translation: CASKGTSEYNEQFF.

The genes are TRBV9 and TRBJ2-2; the match to TRBD1 covers 10 bases. V gave up 4 bases and J gave up 0 bases; unmatched junction bases: 3. CDR1 is SGDLS and CDR2 is YYNGEE in the germline V gene. This CDR3 has 16 amino acids. In DNA, the CDR3 is TGTGCCAGCAGCATAGGACAGGGGGCGAACACCGGGGAGCTGTTTTTT. This sequence encodes CASSIGQGANTGELFF.

In DNA form, the CDR3 reads TGTGCCAGCAGCTTGAGACATATTACTGAAGCTTTCTTT. Translation gives CASSLRHITEAFF. The gene calls are TRBV5-4 and TRBJ1-1; D uncertain. Germline V gene data show CDR1 as SGHNT and CDR2 as YYREEE (reference sequence). Deletions cut 1 base from V and 5 bases from J, with 9 bases between. The CDR3 is 13 residues long.

On this clone: Distinct nucleotide sequences in the sample also encode this CDR3. The chain has TRBV5-1 and TRBJ2-7, with 8 positions matching TRBD1. V shed 4 bases, J shed 0 bases, and the junction held 6 bases outside the gene matches. Germline V lookup: CDR1 SGHRS, CDR2 YFSETQ. CDR3 length: 15 amino acids. CDR3 DNA sequence: TGCGCCAGCAGCCCAACAGGGGGTATCTCCTACGAGCAGTACTTC. This translates into CASSPTGGISYEQYF. The full variable domain, completed using reference TRBV5-1 and TRBJ2-7, is KAGVTQTPRYLIKTRGQQVTLSCSPISGHRSVSWYQQTPGQGLQFLFEYFSETQRNKGNFPGRFSGRQFSNSRSEMNVSTLELGDSALYLCASSPTGGISYEQYFGPGTRLTVT.

This clone came up once. V gene TRBV13 combines with J gene TRBJ1-5; no definite D call. Trimming took 3 bases from V and 3 from J, leaving 3 bases between them. Germline CDR1 PRHDT, CDR2 FYEKMQ (reference sequence). This CDR3 is 12 amino acids long. In nucleotides, the CDR3 is TGTGCCAGCAGCTTGATCAATCAGCCCCAGCATTTT. Protein: CASSLINQPQHF.

V usage is TRBV30 and J usage is TRBJ2-5; possibly TRBD2 for D (5 bases). V dropped 3 bases and J dropped 5 bases, with 16 bases sitting between them. This CDR3 region has 14 residues. CDR1 and CDR2 (germline): GTSNPN, SVGIG (reference sequence). The CDR3 here is CAWRGRSAGETQYF. In DNA, the CDR3 is TGTGCCTGGAGGGGGAGATCGGCCGGGGAGACCCAGTACTTC.

This chain connects TRBV11-2 to TRBJ2-7, with 8 nucleotides matching TRBD1. This CDR3 is 14 amino acids long. CDR1 and CDR2 (germline): SGHAT, FQNNGV. In nucleotides, the CDR3 is TGTGCTAGCCGTTGGGACAGGACGGCCTACGAGCAGTACTTC. Translating gives CASRWDRTAYEQYF.

Comment on this clone: Other nucleotide sequences in the sample specify the same CDR3. This chain links TRBV5-1 with TRBJ2-3; D is unresolved. V dropped 2 bases and J dropped 1 base, with 8 bases sitting between them. The CDR3 runs to 14 residues. Germline CDR1 is SGHRS and CDR2 is YFSETQ. The CDR3 reads CASSFGQGTDTQYF. Here the CDR3 DNA reads TGCGCCAGCAGCTTCGGGCAGGGCACAGATACGCAGTATTTT.

This clone appeared once. V and J are TRBV29-1 and TRBJ1-5; 9 bases agree with TRBD1. Trimming at V came to 6 bases and at J to 7 bases, leaving 7 bases not matched to a gene. The CDR3 is 13 amino acids. Germline V lookup: CDR1 SQVTM, CDR2 ANQGSEA. CDR3: CSVGTGGRQPQHF. The CDR3 nucleotides read TGCAGCGTGGGTACAGGGGGCAGGCAGCCCCAGCATTTT. The entire variable domain, with the rest obtained from reference TRBV29-1 and TRBJ1-5, is as follows: SAVISQKPSRDICQRGTSLTIQCQVDSQVTMMFWYRQQPGQSLTLIATANQGSEATYESGFVIDKFPISRPNLTFSTLTVSNMSPEDSSIYLCSVGTGGRQPQHFGDGTRLSIL.

CDR3 coding DNA: TGTGCCAGCAGGTGGGGGCGGCATGGCTACACCTTC. It translates to CASRWGRHGYTF. The chain links TRBV6-6 to TRBJ1-2, with D tentatively TRBD1 (6 bases). V dropped 6 bases and J dropped 6 bases, with 11 bases sitting between them. CDR3 length: 12 residues. Germline V gives CDR1 MNHNY, CDR2 SVGAGI (reference sequence).

This clone was detected only a few times. The chain is built from TRBV5-6 and TRBJ2-4; D is undetermined. The V gene lost 4 bases and the J gene lost 1 base, with 9 bases spanning the gap. The CDR3 totals 14 residues. Per the germline V gene, CDR1 is SGHDT and CDR2 is YYEEEE. CDR3 protein: CASSLMSAKNIQYF. CDR3 bases: TGTGCCAGCAGCCTTATGTCGGCCAAAAACATTCAGTACTTC.

The J gene is TRBJ2-7, the V gene TRBV18; D not certain. V was pared by 3 bases and J by 0 bases, with 12 bases between. This CDR3 has 15 residues. From germline, CDR1 is KGHSH and CDR2 LQKENI. This CDR3 is CASSPHLRNSYEQYF. DNA for the CDR3: TGTGCCAGCTCACCTCACCTCAGGAACTCCTACGAGCAGTACTTC. Variable domain in full (rest from reference TRBV18 and TRBJ2-7): NAGVMQNPRHLVRRRGQEARLRCSPMKGHSHVYWYRQLPEEGLKFMVYLQKENIIDESGMPKERFSAEFPKEGPSILRIQQVVRGDSAAYFCASSPHLRNSYEQYFGPGTRLTVT.

V gene TRBV29-1 combines with J gene TRBJ2-4; D is unresolved. This CDR3 is 12 amino acids long. Looked up from germline, CDR1 is SQVTM and CDR2 is ANQGSEA. Trimming shortened V by 4 bases and J by 0 bases, and 4 bases separated the two germline ends. CDR3 protein: CSVGEAKNIQYF. CDR3 nucleotide sequence: TGCAGCGTTGGAGAAGCCAAAAACATTCAGTACTTC.

The V call is TRBV7-9, the J call TRBJ2-3, with TRBD1 matching over 8 bases. The CDR3 extends over 14 amino acids. Losses at the gene ends were 8 bases for V and 2 bases for J; bases not matched to a gene: 6. CDR1 and CDR2 from the germline V gene are SEHNR and FQNEAQ (reference sequence). This CDR3 reads CASAKDRDTDTQYF. DNA of the CDR3: TGTGCCAGCGCTAAGGACAGGGACACAGATACGCAGTATTTT.

J is TRBJ2-5 and V is TRBV5-1; TRBD1 agrees at 9 bases. J gave up 5 bases and V 6 bases, and 11 bases lay outside the gene matches. From germline, CDR1 is SGHRS and CDR2 YFSETQ. There are 15 residues in the CDR3. CDR3 sequence reads: CASTATGTGSETQYF. In DNA, the CDR3 is TGCGCCAGCACCGCTACCGGGACAGGGTCCGAGACCCAGTACTTC. Together with reference TRBV5-1 and TRBJ2-5, the CDR3 gives the full variable domain: KAGVTQTPRYLIKTRGQQVTLSCSPISGHRSVSWYQQTPGQGLQFLFEYFSETQRNKGNFPGRFSGRQFSNSRSEMNVSTLELGDSALYLCASTATGTGSETQYFGPGTRLLVL.

This clone came up a few times. The chain is built from TRBV5-4 and TRBJ1-2; 8 bases match TRBD1. The germline gives CDR1 SGHNT, CDR2 YYREEE (reference sequence). The CDR3 consists of 15 residues. V lost 4 bases and J lost 3; bases outside the gene matches: 8. CDR3 DNA: TGTGCCAGCAGCAACCAGGGGGCGTACGACTATGGCTACACCTTC. Amino acids: CASSNQGAYDYGYTF.

This clone was detected only a few times. The sample holds other DNA sequences that translate to the same CDR3. The genes are TRBV29-1 and TRBJ2-5; 9 bases map to TRBD1. The CDR3 is made up of 12 amino acids. CDR1 SQVTM and CDR2 ANQGSEA come from the germline V gene. Trimming at V came to 7 bases and at J to 2 bases, leaving 2 bases not matched to a gene. The CDR3: CSGGQGQETQYF. As DNA, the CDR3 is TGCAGCGGGGGACAGGGACAAGAGACCCAGTACTTC.

The CDR3, as DNA: TGTGCCAGCAGCCCGACCAAGTGGGGCGAGCAGTACTTC. Residues: CASSPTKWGEQYF. The genes are TRBV14 and TRBJ2-7; D remains unclear. Trimming removed 4 bases at V and 6 bases at J, with 13 bases between. Germline CDR1 is SGHDN and CDR2 is FVKESK. The CDR3 has 13 residues.